The next 32 T cell receptor beta chains were all read from a single sample in a study of T cell responses to AZD1222 COVID-19 vaccine. Data came from immunoSEQ multiplex PCR; TCRdb stores just in-frame clones and leaves some out. In the table there are approximately 110,000 clones, about 88% of which are singletons. The sequenced sample was peripheral blood, obtained on day 0 of AZD1222 vaccination. Receptor source: an adult in good health.

The gene calls are TRBV6-2 or TRBV6-3 and TRBJ1-1, with TRBD1 as a possible D gene (5 bases). The V and J ends lost 2 bases and 5 bases respectively, with 9 bases between them. The germline gives CDR1 MNHEY, CDR2 SVGEGT. The length of the CDR3 is 13 residues. The CDR3 region is CASSYLRDTEAFF. The CDR3 nucleotides read TGTGCCAGCAGTTACCTCAGGGATACTGAAGCTTTCTTT.

V gene TRBV5-1 combines with J gene TRBJ1-1, with D perhaps TRBD1 (6 bases). The CDR3 runs to 15 residues. In germline, CDR1 is SGHRS, CDR2 YFSETQ. V lost 4 bases to trimming and J lost 5 bases, with 18 bases between them. CDR3: CASSPRQGMGTEAFF. In nucleotides, the CDR3 is TGCGCCAGCAGCCCAAGGCAGGGGATGGGGACTGAAGCTTTCTTT.

The V gene is TRBV7-9, the J gene TRBJ2-7, with TRBD1 matching over 7 bases. Per germline, CDR1 SEHNR and CDR2 FQNEAQ (reference sequence). The CDR3 covers 15 residues. V lost 5 bases, J lost 4 bases, and 11 bases stayed unmatched. The DNA for the CDR3 is TGTGCCAGCAGCCTCCGGGACGTCAGGGGGTACGAGCAGTACTTC. Protein: CASSLRDVRGYEQYF.

The chain links TRBV5-1 to TRBJ1-4; possibly TRBD1 for D (5 bases). The CDR3 runs to 16 residues. Germline CDR1 and CDR2: SGHRS and YFSETQ. V shed 0 bases and J shed 4 bases, with 13 bases lying between them. The CDR3 DNA follows: TGCGCCAGCAGCTTGGCCGGGACGCAGGTTAATGAAAAACTGTTTTTT. As protein: CASSLAGTQVNEKLFF.

The chain uses TRBV7-8 and TRBJ2-7, with D perhaps TRBD1 (5 bases). CDR1 and CDR2 from the germline V gene are SGHVS and FQNEAQ. This CDR3 has 12 residues. V lost 5 bases, J lost 5 bases, and 10 bases lay in between. CDR3 protein: CASSPGKHEQYF. The CDR3, as DNA: TGTGCCAGCAGCCCAGGGAAACACGAGCAGTACTTC.

The V gene is TRBV5-1, the J gene TRBJ2-3; tentative D call: TRBD1 (6 bases). Trimming removed 4 bases at V and 0 bases at J, with 24 bases between. This CDR3 region has 19 residues. CDR1 and CDR2 from the germline V gene are SGHRS and YFSETQ. CDR3 DNA sequence: TGCGCCAGCAGCCAGGGTCGTGACAGGAGGACAACTAGCACAGATACGCAGTATTTT. The encoded protein is CASSQGRDRRTTSTDTQYF. The full variable domain, rest sourced from reference TRBV5-1 and TRBJ2-3, is KAGVTQTPRYLIKTRGQQVTLSCSPISGHRSVSWYQQTPGQGLQFLFEYFSETQRNKGNFPGRFSGRQFSNSRSEMNVSTLELGDSALYLCASSQGRDRRTTSTDTQYFGPGTRLTVL.

The genes are TRBV5-1 and TRBJ1-2; 12 bases line up with TRBD1. The CDR3 sequence is 16 residues long. Germline CDR1 and CDR2: SGHRS and YFSETQ. The V gene end was trimmed by 0 bases and the J gene end by 8 bases; junction bases not matched to a gene: 8. This chain's CDR3 is CASSLGSGDRGHGYTF. For the CDR3, the DNA is TGCGCCAGCAGCTTGGGAAGTGGGGACAGGGGGCACGGCTACACCTTC.

V gene TRBV7-9 combines with J gene TRBJ1-3; D possibly corresponds to TRBD1 (5 bases). There are 16 residues in the CDR3. The germline CDR1 and CDR2 sequences are SEHNR and FQNEAQ (reference sequence). V was pared by 3 bases and J by 0 bases, with 12 bases between. The chain's CDR3 is CASSFRDPNSGNTIYF. The CDR3 DNA reads as TGTGCCAGCAGCTTCAGGGACCCGAACTCTGGAAACACCATATATTTT.

The chain employs TRBV19 and TRBJ1-2; 8 positions match TRBD1. Germline trimming cut 5 bases from V and 7 bases from J; bases unmatched to any gene: 12. Germline V gene sequence: CDR1 LNHDA, CDR2 SQIVND (reference sequence). The CDR3 totals 15 residues. CDR3 in amino acids: CASSAQDRVLVGYTF. The CDR3, as DNA: TGTGCCAGTAGTGCGCAGGACAGGGTCTTGGTTGGCTACACCTTC.

For the CDR3, the DNA is TGTGCCAGCAGCCCCCAGGGGGGACAGGCGTTTTCCTACAATGAGCAGTTCTTC. Amino acids: CASSPQGGQAFSYNEQFF. V and J are TRBV5-6 and TRBJ2-1, with TRBD1 matching 8 bases. Trimming removed 4 bases from V and 1 base from J; junction bases left unmatched: 13. CDR1 and CDR2 from the germline V gene are SGHDT and YYEEEE. This CDR3 is built from 18 residues.

The chain has TRBV10-3 and TRBJ2-7; D may be TRBD1 (6 bases). The V gene lost 2 bases and the J gene lost 0 bases, with 8 bases spanning the gap. Germline V gene lookup returns CDR1 ENHRY and CDR2 SYGVKD. CDR3 size: 14 residues. The CDR3 region has the DNA TGTGCCATCAGTGAGCGGACAGTCTCCTACGAGCAGTACTTC. This translates into CAISERTVSYEQYF.

The chain recombines TRBV12-3 or TRBV12-4 with TRBJ1-1; no definite D call. This CDR3 region has 13 residues. The germline V and J ends were trimmed by 7 bases and 3 bases, with 12 bases remaining between them. Here the CDR3 reads CASKTIKYTEAFF. The CDR3, as DNA: TGTGCCAGCAAAACCATAAAGTACACTGAAGCTTTCTTT.

As DNA, the CDR3 is TGTGCCAGCAGTGAATGGGACGGCTACAATCAGCCCCAGCATTTT. It translates to CASSEWDGYNQPQHF. The chain recombines TRBV6-1 with TRBJ1-5; D might be TRBD1 (5 bases). The V end was cut by 2 bases, the J end by 3 bases, with 11 bases between. This CDR3 region has 15 residues. The germline gives CDR1 MNHNS, CDR2 SASEGT.

The chain recombines TRBV30 with TRBJ1-6; D is ambiguous. This CDR3 contains 13 residues. The V gene's germline CDR1 is GTSNPN and CDR2 SVGIG (reference sequence). Trimming shortened V by 0 bases and J by 6 bases, and 6 bases separated the two germline ends. The CDR3 reads CAWSVGLNSPLHF. CDR3 DNA: TGTGCCTGGAGTGTCGGGCTTAATTCACCCCTCCACTTT.

This rearrangement joins TRBV6-2 or TRBV6-3 to TRBJ1-1; D uncertain. Deletions cut 0 bases from V and 8 bases from J, with 13 bases between. The CDR3 contains 14 residues. Germline values: CDR1 MNHEY, CDR2 SVGEGT. CDR3: CASSYSTQAAEAFF. CDR3 sequence (DNA): TGTGCCAGCAGTTACTCAACTCAGGCCGCGGAAGCTTTCTTT.

The V call is TRBV30, the J call TRBJ1-3; the D is unclear. Trimming removed 7 bases at V and 6 bases at J, with 13 bases between. Germline assignment: CDR1 GTSNPN and CDR2 SVGIG (reference sequence). The CDR3 runs to 12 residues. This chain's CDR3 is CASEAGTNTIYF. In nucleotides, the CDR3 is TGTGCCTCCGAGGCAGGCACAAACACCATATATTTT.

The rearrangement uses TRBV18 and TRBJ1-4; perhaps TRBD1 as D (5 bases). The CDR3 runs to 14 residues. Trimming stripped 2 bases from V and 7 bases from J, with 11 bases between. The germline CDR1 and CDR2 sequences are KGHSH and LQKENI. This CDR3 reads CASSPGGYSEKLFF. The DNA for the CDR3 is TGTGCCAGCTCACCAGGGGGTTATTCTGAAAAACTGTTTTTT.

This chain uses TRBV10-3 with TRBJ1-2; D is perhaps TRBD1 (5 bases). The ends were cut back, 10 bases at V and 5 bases at J, with 20 bases in the middle. The CDR3 has 14 amino acids. Per the germline V gene, CDR1 is ENHRY and CDR2 is SYGVKD. Here the CDR3 reads CASLPGGRWYGYTF. The CDR3 DNA follows: TGTGCCAGCCTACCCGGGGGACGATGGTATGGCTACACCTTC.

The V and J genes are TRBV5-1 and TRBJ2-1, with D uncertain. Germline values: CDR1 SGHRS, CDR2 YFSETQ. The CDR3 consists of 13 residues. The V end lost 0 bases, the J end lost 9 bases, and 10 bases lay between the germline ends. The CDR3, as DNA: TGCGCCAGCAGCTTGGCGTCTAGAGGTGAGCAGTTCTTC. Translation: CASSLASRGEQFF.

V gene TRBV2 combines with J gene TRBJ1-2; D is perhaps TRBD1 (6 bases). This CDR3 is built from 14 residues. Trimming removed 10 bases from V and 4 bases from J, with 19 bases in between. CDR1 is SNHLY, CDR2 FYNNEI, per germline. CDR3 DNA: TGTGCCACCCATCGAAGGGGGGGAGGCTATGGCTACACCTTC. It encodes CATHRRGGGYGYTF.

The rearrangement joins TRBV11-2 to TRBJ2-5, with 8 bases that match TRBD1. There are 15 residues in the CDR3. The V gene end was trimmed by 5 bases and the J gene end by 5 bases; junction bases not matched to a gene: 10. Germline V lookup: CDR1 SGHAT, CDR2 FQNNGV. For the CDR3, the DNA is TGTGCCAGCAGCCCCAAGCCGGACAGGGAGGAGACCCAGTACTTC. It is translated as CASSPKPDREETQYF.

The chain combines TRBV11-2 with TRBJ2-7; D may be TRBD1 (6 bases). CDR1 and CDR2 from the germline V gene are SGHAT and FQNNGV. The V end lost 1 base, the J end lost 3 bases, and 10 bases lay between the germline ends. The length of the CDR3 is 14 residues. The CDR3 sequence: CASSLVRGSYEQYF. In DNA, the CDR3 is TGTGCCAGCAGCTTAGTCAGGGGTAGCTACGAGCAGTACTTC.

The CDR3 DNA follows: TGTGCCAGTAGTACGGGGGAAGAGACCCAGTACTTC. It is translated as CASSTGEETQYF. The chain links TRBV19 to TRBJ2-5; the D gene is possibly TRBD2 (6 bases). Germline CDR1 LNHDA, CDR2 SQIVND (reference sequence). This CDR3 contains 12 residues. The V end was cut by 4 bases, the J end by 3 bases, with 6 bases between.

Here the CDR3 DNA reads TGTGCCAGCAGCCCAACCGGGACAGGGGGAATCTATGGCTACACCTTC. This sequence encodes CASSPTGTGGIYGYTF. V is TRBV6-2 or TRBV6-3 and J is TRBJ1-2, with 11 bases that match TRBD1. The CDR3 sequence is 16 residues long. The J segment lost 4 bases and the V segment lost 6 bases, leaving 10 bases of the junction unmatched. Germline CDR1 MNHEY, CDR2 SVGEGT.

The chain combines TRBV9 with TRBJ2-4; D is unresolved. V lost 1 base, J lost 1 base, and 15 bases lay in between. The CDR3 has 17 residues. CDR1 and CDR2 (germline): SGDLS, YYNGEE. This chain's CDR3 is CASSVSSTDDAKNIQYF. For the CDR3, the DNA is TGTGCCAGCAGCGTAAGTTCTACAGATGACGCCAAAAACATTCAGTACTTC.

This clone was seen just once. CDR3 nucleotide sequence: TGCGCCAGCAGCTTGGGGGACAGGCCCCACAATGAGCAGTTCTTC. Its protein is CASSLGDRPHNEQFF. The genes are TRBV5-1 and TRBJ2-1, with TRBD1 matching 8 bases. The CDR3 extends over 15 amino acids. Germline CDR1 and CDR2: SGHRS and YFSETQ. V lost 0 bases and J lost 5; bases outside the gene matches: 4.

V gene TRBV7-9 combines with J gene TRBJ2-5; the D gene is possibly TRBD1 (6 bases). CDR1 is SEHNR, CDR2 FQNEAQ, per germline (reference sequence). Trimming took 1 base from V and 5 from J, leaving 17 bases between them. The CDR3 is made up of 16 amino acids. CDR3 in amino acids: CASSLDRAGGAETQYF. The DNA of the CDR3 is TGTGCCAGCAGCTTAGATCGGGCTGGGGGCGCGGAGACCCAGTACTTC.

This clone was seen a single time. The rearrangement joins TRBV6-5 to TRBJ1-3; 7 nucleotides agree with TRBD1. V gave up 6 bases and J gave up 4 bases; unmatched junction bases: 3. Germline CDR1 reads MNHEY; CDR2 reads SVGAGI. This CDR3 comprises 13 residues. In DNA form, the CDR3 reads TGTGCCAGCAGAACAGGGGAGGGAAACACCATATATTTT. It specifies CASRTGEGNTIYF.

The gene calls are TRBV5-5 and TRBJ2-1; D is possibly TRBD2 (5 bases). From germline, CDR1 is SGHKS and CDR2 YYEKEE (reference sequence). This CDR3 is 13 amino acids long. V lost 4 bases to trimming and J lost 8 bases, with 13 bases between them. The CDR3: CASSAVARYEQFF. CDR3 nucleotide sequence: TGTGCCAGCAGCGCGGTAGCGAGGTATGAGCAGTTCTTC. The full variable domain, rest sourced from reference TRBV5-5 and TRBJ2-1, is DAGVTQSPTHLIKTRGQQVTLRCSPISGHKSVSWYQQVLGQGPQFIFQYYEKEERGRGNFPDRFSARQFPNYSSELNVNALLLGDSALYLCASSAVARYEQFFGPGTRLTVL.

The chain employs TRBV29-1 and TRBJ1-1; D is possibly TRBD1 (5 bases). The CDR3 extends over 13 amino acids. V was pared by 7 bases and J by 4 bases, with 16 bases between. Germline V gives CDR1 SQVTM, CDR2 ANQGSEA. In DNA, the CDR3 is TGCAGCGGTGGGGCGGCCATGGGCACTGAAGCTTTCTTT. This codes for CSGGAAMGTEAFF.

The chain couples TRBV19 to TRBJ2-3; D might be TRBD1 (6 bases). The V end was cut by 7 bases, the J end by 2 bases, with 16 bases between. The CDR3 spans 15 residues. CDR1 is LNHDA, CDR2 SQIVND, per germline (reference sequence). CDR3 amino acids: CASTPGARATDTQYF. The CDR3 coding sequence is TGTGCCAGTACCCCAGGGGCCCGAGCCACAGATACGCAGTATTTT.

The chain uses TRBV4-2 and TRBJ2-2; D is unclear. CDR3 size: 12 residues. V lost 6 bases, J lost 6 bases, and 8 bases lay in between. Germline CDR1 is LGHNA and CDR2 is YNFKEQ. The CDR3 sequence: CASSRTSGELFF. DNA of the CDR3: TGTGCCAGCAGTCGGACGTCCGGGGAGCTGTTTTTT.